This passage covers 18 T cell receptor beta chains from one sample sequenced in a study of vaccination and CD4 T cells after COVID-19. Regarding treatment: approximately 9-day PBMC culture with coronavirus spike peptide pools or control peptides (ViraFEST assay). CD4+ T cells that had been cultured provided DNA sequenced with the Oncomine TCR Beta short-read assay. A single record per CDR3 protein comes from TCRdb applying MiXCR to the PCR reads. This table holds under 15,000 distinct CDR3 sequences, under 60% found once. Antigens for these TCRs are unknown. What was sequenced was CD4+ T cells from blood, cultured in vitro. All receptors derive from a human donor who had recovered from COVID-19.

V and J are TRBV12-3 or TRBV12-4 and TRBJ1-5; D is unresolved. The CDR3 sequence is 13 residues long. The V and J ends lost 6 bases and 7 bases respectively, with 13 bases between them. The CDR3: CASSQDPTQPQHF. The DNA for the CDR3 is TGTGCCAGCAGCCAGGACCCAACGCAGCCCCAGCATTTT.

The rearrangement uses TRBV7-9 and TRBJ1-1; D perhaps matches TRBD1 (5 bases). V lost 3 bases to trimming and J lost 1 base, with 9 bases between them. This CDR3 has 14 amino acids. CDR1 and CDR2 from the germline V gene are SEHNR and FQNEAQ (reference sequence). The CDR3 here is CASSFTGTNTEAFF. The DNA of the CDR3 is TGTGCCAGCAGCTTTACCGGGACGAACACTGAAGCTTTCTTT.

The J gene is TRBJ2-7, the V gene TRBV30; weak D call: TRBD2 (6 bases). Germline V gene data show CDR1 as GTSNPN and CDR2 as SVGIG (reference sequence). CDR3 size: 14 residues. The germline V and J ends were trimmed by 2 bases and 0 bases, with 11 bases remaining between them. CDR3 amino acids: CAWSSGGSSYEQYF. The DNA for the CDR3 is TGTGCCTGGAGTTCTGGGGGGAGCTCCTACGAGCAGTACTTC.

The chain recombines TRBV5-6 with TRBJ2-3; TRBD2 might be the D (5 bases). The V gene's germline CDR1 is SGHDT and CDR2 YYEEEE. The length of the CDR3 is 14 residues. The germline V and J ends were trimmed by 0 bases and 6 bases, with 11 bases remaining between them. This CDR3 reads CASSLGRRGDTQYF. The CDR3 coding sequence is TGTGCCAGCAGCTTGGGGCGGCGCGGGGATACGCAGTATTTT.

This chain uses TRBV20-1 with TRBJ2-7; D not certain. The CDR3 consists of 14 residues. Germline CDR1 reads DFQATT; CDR2 reads SNEGSKA (reference sequence). Deletions cut 3 bases from V and 2 bases from J, with 14 bases between. This CDR3 reads CSASATGRAYEQYF. The CDR3 DNA is TGCAGTGCTAGTGCGACTGGAAGGGCCTACGAGCAGTACTTC.

For this clonotype: Sequence at one end of the junction differs from germline and may be a read error. The chain has TRBV6-1 and TRBJ2-1; no reliable D call. Germline V gene lookup returns CDR1 MNHNS and CDR2 SASEGT. There are 13 residues in the CDR3. The CDR3 protein is CASGESSYNERFF. The CDR3 DNA reads TGTGCCAGCGGAGAAAGCTCCTACAATGAGCGGTTCTTC.

This chain links TRBV7-3 with TRBJ1-4, with unresolved D. This CDR3 comprises 15 residues. V shed 5 bases and J shed 0 bases, with 10 bases lying between them. The germline gives CDR1 SGHTA, CDR2 FQGTGA. The CDR3 nucleotides are TGTGCCAGCAGCCCCGGTTACACAACTAATGAAAAACTGTTTTTT. This encodes CASSPGYTTNEKLFF.

This clonotype was observed a single time. This chain joins TRBV2 and TRBJ2-3, with TRBD2 as a possible D gene (6 bases). The V end lost 6 bases, the J end lost 0 bases, and 7 bases lay between the germline ends. Germline V CDR1 and CDR2: SNHLY, FYNNEI. The CDR3 has 13 residues. CDR3 bases: TGTGCCAGCAGGAGCGGGAGCACAGATACGCAGTATTTT. The encoded protein is CASRSGSTDTQYF. Full variable domain (outside the CDR3, taken from reference TRBV2 and TRBJ2-3): EPEVTQTPSHQVTQMGQEVILRCVPISNHLYFYWYRQILGQKVEFLVSFYNNEISEKSEIFDDQFSVERPDGSNFTLKIRSTKLEDSAMYFCASRSGSTDTQYFGPGTRLTVL.

The rearrangement links TRBV10-3 to TRBJ2-1; D possibly corresponds to TRBD2 (5 bases). CDR1 is ENHRY and CDR2 is SYGVKD in the germline V gene. V was cut by 7 bases and J by 6 bases, with 16 bases left in between. The length of the CDR3 is 14 residues. CDR3 amino acids: CAIKADAGTNEQFF. Written as DNA, the CDR3 is TGTGCCATCAAGGCGGACGCGGGTACCAATGAGCAGTTCTTC.

The chain has TRBV5-1 and TRBJ1-1; D unclear. Germline assignment: CDR1 SGHRS and CDR2 YFSETQ. This CDR3 region has 18 residues. Trimming cost V 3 bases and J 0 bases, with 21 bases left between them. DNA of the CDR3: TGCGCCAGCAGCTCGCCCCGAGGGAAGGAATTGATGAACACTGAAGCTTTCTTT. Its translation: CASSSPRGKELMNTEAFF.

This clonotype was picked up a small number of times. CDR3 protein: CASSLSAGAGANVLTF. CDR3 bases: TGTGCCAGCAGCTTAAGTGCGGGGGCTGGGGCCAACGTCCTGACTTTC. V is TRBV7-3 and J is TRBJ2-6, with 7 bases that match TRBD2. In germline, CDR1 is SGHTA, CDR2 FQGTGA. The CDR3 covers 16 residues. After removal of 1 base from V and 2 bases from J, the junction contained 2 bases not matched to a gene. The variable domain in full, completed from reference TRBV7-3 and TRBJ2-6, reads GAGVSQTPSNKVTEKGKYVELRCDPISGHTALYWYRQSLGQGPEFLIYFQGTGAADDSGLPNDRFFAVRPEGSVSTLKIQRTERGDSAVYLCASSLSAGAGANVLTFGAGSRLTVL.

The sample holds a few counts of this clonotype. The CDR3 reads CASSDVPHNEQFF. The CDR3 DNA is TGTGCCAGCAGTGATGTTCCCCACAATGAGCAGTTCTTC. V usage is TRBV6-1 and J usage is TRBJ2-1; D unclear. CDR3 length: 13 residues. Germline V gives CDR1 MNHNS, CDR2 SASEGT. Trimming left V 3 bases short and J 5 bases short, with 8 bases between.

The chain is built from TRBV18 and TRBJ2-5; 13 nucleotides agree with TRBD2. The trim removed 3 bases at V and 5 bases at J, leaving 3 bases unmatched. CDR1 is KGHSH, CDR2 LQKENI, per germline. The CDR3 covers 15 residues. The CDR3 sequence is CASSPGTSGAETQYF. The CDR3 bases are TGTGCCAGCTCACCGGGGACTAGCGGGGCGGAGACCCAGTACTTC.

This clonotype was counted only a few times. The chain carries TRBV20-1 and TRBJ2-7; 13 bases fit TRBD2. Germline CDR1 and CDR2: DFQATT and SNEGSKA (reference sequence). The V segment lost 6 bases and the J segment 3 bases; nucleotides outside the gene matches: 5. The CDR3 covers 14 residues. Here the CDR3 reads CSADGLAGDYEQYF. In DNA, the CDR3 is TGCAGTGCCGATGGACTAGCGGGAGACTACGAGCAGTACTTC.

The chain has TRBV20-1 and TRBJ2-1, with 10 positions matching TRBD2. The CDR3 runs 15 residues. In germline, CDR1 is DFQATT, CDR2 SNEGSKA (reference sequence). Germline trimming cut 1 base from V and 9 bases from J; bases unmatched to any gene: 9. The CDR3 coding sequence is TGCAGTGCTAGAGCGATACTAGCGGGAAGGGTTGAGCAGTTCTTC. The encoded protein is CSARAILAGRVEQFF.

This sequence joins TRBV15 and TRBJ2-3; 13 bases align to TRBD2. This CDR3 comprises 17 residues. V dropped 6 bases and J dropped 2; count of bases not matched to a gene: 8. Germline V CDR1 and CDR2: LNHNV, YYDKDF (reference sequence). CDR3 sequence reads: CATRQGGTSGNTDTQYF. The CDR3 bases are TGTGCCACCAGACAGGGCGGGACTAGCGGGAACACAGATACGCAGTATTTT. Looking up the rest from reference TRBV15 and TRBJ2-3 gives the full variable domain: DAMVIQNPRYQVTQFGKPVTLSCSQTLNHNVMYWYQQKSSQAPKLLFHYYDKDFNNEADTPDNFQSRRPNTSFCFLDIRSPGLGDTAMYLCATRQGGTSGNTDTQYFGPGTRLTVL.

This clonotype was seen a few times. The J gene is TRBJ2-3, the V gene TRBV15; 7 bases align to TRBD2. The germline CDR1 and CDR2 sequences are LNHNV and YYDKDF (reference sequence). V lost 0 bases, J lost 3 bases, and 6 bases stayed unmatched. The CDR3 runs to 16 residues. In DNA, the CDR3 is TGTGCCACCAGCAGAGATCGGCTAGCGGCTACAGATACGCAGTATTTT. Amino acids: CATSRDRLAATDTQYF.

The V and J genes are TRBV5-1 and TRBJ1-2, with D possibly TRBD1 on 6 matching bases. Germline V CDR1 and CDR2: SGHRS, YFSETQ. Trimming pared 3 bases from V and 4 bases from J, leaving 13 bases between. This CDR3 contains 14 residues. CDR3 amino acids: CASSYGQSIYGYTF. The DNA for the CDR3 is TGCGCCAGCAGCTACGGACAGTCAATCTATGGCTACACCTTC.